These 28 T cell receptor beta chains were sequenced from one sample in a study of spatial heterogeneity in lung cancer. Stated time point: blood at routine non-recurrence follow-up after resection. No cell sorting; template was whole RNA from tumor, lung tissue or PBMC. One entry per CDR3 protein, called by TCRdb with MiXCR from the 5' RACE reads. The sample holds approximately 56,000 distinct CDR3 sequences, about 7.4% seen once. The material sequenced was PBMCs, taken at follow-up. The source is a female donor with early-stage non-small cell lung cancer.

The chain couples TRBV6-7 to TRBJ2-7, with D perhaps TRBD1 (6 bases). TRBV6-7 is reported as an ORF; its role is uncertain. There are 14 residues in the CDR3. V lost 2 bases and J 2 bases, leaving 10 bases between the germline ends. Here the CDR3 reads CASSYTGQPYEQYF. CDR3 DNA sequence: TGTGCCAGCAGTTACACCGGACAGCCCTACGAGCAGTACTTC.

This clonotype was seen more than once but under ten times. The chain joins TRBV6-6 to TRBJ2-1; 7 bases map to TRBD1. Trimming at V came to 5 bases and at J to 7 bases, leaving 11 bases not matched to a gene. CDR1 is MNHNY and CDR2 is SVGAGI in the germline V gene (reference sequence). The CDR3 has 15 residues. Here the CDR3 reads CASSPIQGFENEQFF. The CDR3 nucleotides read TGTGCCAGCAGTCCCATACAGGGGTTCGAAAATGAGCAGTTCTTC.

CDR3 loop: CASSPLAGGRPSYEQYF. The CDR3 coding sequence is TGTGCCAGCAGTCCCCTAGCGGGGGGGCGTCCCTCCTACGAGCAGTACTTC. This chain uses TRBV7-9 with TRBJ2-7, with TRBD2 matching over 12 bases. The junction had 9 bases not matched to a gene; V was cut back by 6 bases and J by 0 bases. The CDR3 is made up of 17 amino acids. Germline CDR1 and CDR2: SEHNR and FQNEAQ (reference sequence).

This clonotype came up a few times. The gene calls are TRBV19 and TRBJ2-7; TRBD1 aligns across 10 bases. This CDR3 spans 14 amino acids. J gave up 2 bases and V 8 bases, and 6 bases lay outside the gene matches. The germline V gene has CDR1 LNHDA and CDR2 SQIVND (reference sequence). The CDR3 DNA sequence: TGTGCCAGTCGCGTCGGGACAGGGGCCTACGAGCAGTACTTC. Translated: CASRVGTGAYEQYF. The whole variable domain, remainder taken from reference TRBV19 and TRBJ2-7, is DGGITQSPKYLFRKEGQNVTLSCEQNLNHDAMYWYRQDPGQGLRLIYYSQIVNDFQKGDIAEGYSVSREKKESFPLTVTSAQKNPTAFYLCASRVGTGAYEQYFGPGTRLTVT.

In its sample, this clonotype was seen many times. The chain carries TRBV29-1 and TRBJ2-5, with a possible D match to TRBD2 (6 bases). The CDR3 is 13 amino acids. Germline V lookup: CDR1 SQVTM, CDR2 ANQGSEA. V shed 6 bases and J shed 1 base, with 12 bases lying between them. The CDR3: CSVSVGGQETQYF. CDR3 coding DNA: TGCAGCGTCTCGGTGGGGGGCCAAGAGACCCAGTACTTC.

This clonotype appeared a few times. V gene TRBV19 combines with J gene TRBJ2-1, with 9 bases aligning to TRBD2. Unmatched junction bases numbered 21, after V lost 7 bases and J lost 5 bases. The germline V gene encodes CDR1 LNHDA and CDR2 SQIVND (reference sequence). The CDR3 has 19 amino acids. DNA of the CDR3: TGTGCCAGTACCCTGGATTCCGCGGGGGGGAGCCCTGTGGACAATGAGCAGTTCTTC. Protein sequence: CASTLDSAGGSPVDNEQFF. The whole variable domain, filled in from reference TRBV19 and TRBJ2-1, reads DGGITQSPKYLFRKEGQNVTLSCEQNLNHDAMYWYRQDPGQGLRLIYYSQIVNDFQKGDIAEGYSVSREKKESFPLTVTSAQKNPTAFYLCASTLDSAGGSPVDNEQFFGPGTRLTVL.

The chain has TRBV6-2 or TRBV6-3 and TRBJ2-3, with 7 bases matching TRBD1. Germline CDR1 reads MNHEY; CDR2 reads SVGEGT. This CDR3 has 18 residues. The trim removed 4 bases at V and 5 bases at J, leaving 18 bases unmatched. CDR3 residues: CASSSDRRTKALGDTQYF. CDR3 nucleotides: TGTGCCAGCAGTTCGGACAGGAGGACGAAGGCATTAGGAGATACGCAGTATTTT.

The chain links TRBV7-9 to TRBJ2-1; D is unresolved. From germline, CDR1 is SEHNR and CDR2 FQNEAQ (reference sequence). The CDR3 length is 15 residues. Trimming cost V 1 base and J 4 bases, with 11 bases left between them. The CDR3 DNA follows: TGTGCCAGCAGCTTAGGAGCAGGTAGTTACAATGAGCAGTTCTTC. It encodes CASSLGAGSYNEQFF.

This clonotype was seen a handful of times. The chain's CDR3 is CASSLAGGPGELFF. CDR3 DNA: TGTGCCAGCAGCTTAGCTGGAGGGCCCGGGGAGCTGTTTTTT. J is TRBJ2-2 and V is TRBV7-9; maybe TRBD2 (6 bases). Germline assignment: CDR1 SEHNR and CDR2 FQNEAQ (reference sequence). This CDR3 spans 14 amino acids. V was pared by 0 bases and J by 6 bases, with 8 bases between.

V and J are TRBV13 and TRBJ1-2; 7 nucleotides agree with TRBD1. Looked up from germline, CDR1 is PRHDT and CDR2 is FYEKMQ (reference sequence). The CDR3 consists of 16 residues. V shed 3 bases, J shed 3 bases, and the junction held 10 bases outside the gene matches. The CDR3 nucleotides read TGTGCCAGCAGCTTCCGGGGACAGATAGATCACTATGGCTACACCTTC. This translates into CASSFRGQIDHYGYTF.

There are a few counts of this clonotype. V and J are TRBV19 and TRBJ1-5; 8 nucleotides match TRBD1. Per germline, CDR1 LNHDA and CDR2 SQIVND (reference sequence). The CDR3 spans 16 residues. V shed 5 bases and J 0 bases; nucleotides not matched to a gene: 6. The DNA for the CDR3 is TGTGCCAGTAGTGCCGACAGGGGTGGTAGCAATCAGCCCCAGCATTTT. As protein: CASSADRGGSNQPQHF.

The chain employs TRBV7-9 and TRBJ2-5; 8 positions match TRBD1. Germline CDR1 and CDR2: SEHNR and FQNEAQ (reference sequence). The CDR3 loop spans 13 amino acids. Trimming cost V 3 bases and J 5 bases; bases outside gene matches: 2. The CDR3 DNA sequence: TGTGCCAGCAGCTTCACAGGGGGTGAGACCCAGTACTTC. This codes for CASSFTGGETQYF.

This clonotype has at least ten counts. DNA of the CDR3: TGCGCCAGCAGCATCGCCCTGGCCCCCGGGGAGCTGTTTTTT. It translates to CASSIALAPGELFF. The genes are TRBV4-3 and TRBJ2-2; D gene uncertain. The CDR3 is made up of 14 amino acids. Germline loops: CDR1 LGHNA, CDR2 YSLEER. The V end lost 5 bases, the J end lost 6 bases, and 13 bases lay between the germline ends.

This clonotype has just a few counts. This chain links TRBV6-2 or TRBV6-3 with TRBJ2-1; D possibly corresponds to TRBD2 (5 bases). V shed 3 bases and J shed 3 bases, with 12 bases lying between them. Germline-derived CDR1 and CDR2 are MNHEY and SVGEGT. The CDR3 runs to 15 residues. CDR3 loop: CASSYQLVGYNEQFF. The CDR3 nucleotides are TGTGCCAGCAGTTATCAACTAGTCGGCTACAATGAGCAGTTCTTC.

V gene TRBV5-1 combines with J gene TRBJ2-5, with D tentatively TRBD2 (6 bases). Trimming removed 4 bases from V and 5 bases from J, with 15 bases in between. Germline V gene data show CDR1 as SGHRS and CDR2 as YFSETQ. This CDR3 spans 14 amino acids. The CDR3 loop is CASSAGRGGETQYF. CDR3 coding DNA: TGCGCCAGCAGCGCGGGACGCGGCGGGGAGACCCAGTACTTC.

The sample holds a few counts of this clonotype. V and J are TRBV28 and TRBJ2-5, with D perhaps TRBD2 (7 bases). The V end lost 6 bases, the J end lost 2 bases, and 13 bases lay between the germline ends. Looked up from germline, CDR1 is MDHEN and CDR2 is SYDVKM. This CDR3 comprises 14 residues. The CDR3 bases are TGTGCCAGCAGAGAGGGGGGGCCTCAAGAGACCCAGTACTTC. This encodes CASREGGPQETQYF.

A single count supports this clonotype. The CDR3 protein is CASGSGTTLYF. DNA for the CDR3: TGTGCCAGCGGTTCCGGGACCACGCTGTACTTC. The rearrangement links TRBV11-1 to TRBJ2-7, with D possibly called TRBD1 or TRBD2 (5 bases each). The CDR3 consists of 11 residues. Looked up from germline, CDR1 is SGHAT and CDR2 is FQDESV (reference sequence). V was clipped by 8 bases and J by 12 bases, with 17 bases between them.

J is TRBJ1-1 and V is TRBV5-1; TRBD1 aligns across 10 bases. J was trimmed by 3 bases and V by 7 bases; bases with no gene match: 6. There are 14 residues in the CDR3. The germline CDR1 and CDR2 sequences are SGHRS and YFSETQ. CDR3: CASGDRGPDTEAFF. CDR3 DNA sequence: TGCGCCAGCGGTGACAGGGGGCCGGACACTGAAGCTTTCTTT.

The chain links TRBV5-1 to TRBJ2-1; 9 nucleotides match TRBD2. The CDR3 has 15 amino acids. The J segment lost 7 bases and the V segment lost 3 bases, leaving 8 bases of the junction unmatched. CDR1 and CDR2 (germline): SGHRS, YFSETQ. DNA of the CDR3: TGCGCCAGCAGCTCAAGCGGGGGGTCCCAAAATGAGCAGTTCTTC. It encodes CASSSSGGSQNEQFF. Together with reference TRBV5-1 and TRBJ2-1, the CDR3 gives the full variable domain: KAGVTQTPRYLIKTRGQQVTLSCSPISGHRSVSWYQQTPGQGLQFLFEYFSETQRNKGNFPGRFSGRQFSNSRSEMNVSTLELGDSALYLCASSSSGGSQNEQFFGPGTRLTVL.

This clonotype was picked up many times. Mismatch with germline at one junction end may stem from a read error. The V call is TRBV7-7, the J call TRBJ2-5; D tentatively fits TRBD1 or TRBD2 (5 bases each). Germline V gene sequence: CDR1 SSHAT, CDR2 FNYEAQ (reference sequence). The length of the CDR3 is 14 residues. This chain's CDR3 is CASSPSGSLETQYF. CDR3 nucleotides: TGTGCTAGCAGTCCGTCAGGGAGTCTTGAGACCCAGTACTTC. The variable domain in full, with the rest retrieved from reference TRBV7-7 and TRBJ2-5, is GAGVSQSPRYKVTKRGQDVTLRCDPISSHATLYWYQQALGQGPEFLTYFNYEAQPDKSGLPSDRFSAERPEGSISTLTIQRTEQRDSAMYRCASSPSGSLETQYFGPGTRLLVL.

This clonotype was counted ten times or more. The V gene is TRBV10-3, the J gene TRBJ1-1; TRBD1 aligns across 8 bases. CDR1 ENHRY and CDR2 SYGVKD come from the germline V gene. Trimming at V came to 6 bases and at J to 5 bases, leaving 8 bases not matched to a gene. This CDR3 region has 14 residues. The CDR3 region is CAIRDSGGGTEAFF. The CDR3 DNA reads TGTGCCATCAGGGACTCAGGGGGCGGAACTGAAGCTTTCTTT.

This clonotype appeared many times. This chain connects TRBV6-5 to TRBJ2-7, with D hard to call. Per germline, CDR1 MNHEY and CDR2 SVGAGI. This CDR3 is built from 14 residues. V was clipped by 0 bases and J by 2 bases, with 8 bases between them. CDR3 protein: CASSYSGGTYEQYF. The CDR3, as DNA: TGTGCCAGCAGTTACTCGGGCGGAACCTACGAGCAGTACTTC.

This clonotype was recorded at least ten times. The chain employs TRBV11-2 and TRBJ2-1, with 9 bases lining up with TRBD1. CDR3 length equals 16 residues. CDR1 is SGHAT, CDR2 FQNNGV, per germline. Trimming took 1 base from V and 7 from J; bases not matched to a gene: 8. The DNA for the CDR3 is TGTGCCAGCAGCTTAGGCGGGACAGGGTCTCAAAATGAGCAGTTCTTC. Translation: CASSLGGTGSQNEQFF.

The chain joins TRBV10-3 to TRBJ2-4, with D maybe TRBD2 (5 bases). From germline, CDR1 is ENHRY and CDR2 SYGVKD. V shed 2 bases and J shed 0 bases, with 8 bases lying between them. The CDR3 sequence is 15 residues long. CDR3 loop: CAISEEGLAKNIQYF. Written as DNA, the CDR3 is TGTGCCATCAGTGAGGAGGGTCTAGCCAAAAACATTCAGTACTTC.

The V and J genes are TRBV29-1 and TRBJ2-7; D is ambiguous. The germline V and J ends were trimmed by 5 bases and 4 bases, with 12 bases remaining between them. Looked up from germline, CDR1 is SQVTM and CDR2 is ANQGSEA. This CDR3 contains 12 residues. The CDR3 region is CSVRRSRYEQYF. The CDR3 DNA reads TGCAGCGTTAGGAGAAGTAGGTACGAGCAGTACTTC.

This clonotype has at least ten counts. V and J are TRBV11-2 and TRBJ2-3; TRBD2 agrees at 8 bases. This CDR3 is built from 16 residues. Trimming took 3 bases from V and 10 from J; bases not matched to a gene: 15. Germline CDR1 SGHAT, CDR2 FQNNGV. The CDR3 here is CASSFTTAGGPGAQYF. The CDR3 nucleotides are TGTGCCAGCAGCTTCACGACCGCGGGGGGCCCGGGGGCGCAGTATTTT. The full variable domain, completed using reference TRBV11-2 and TRBJ2-3, is EAGVAQSPRYKIIEKRQSVAFWCNPISGHATLYWYQQILGQGPKLLIQFQNNGVVDDSQLPKDRFSAERLKGVDSTLKIQPAKLEDSAVYLCASSFTTAGGPGAQYFGPGTRLTVL.

The chain has TRBV4-1 and TRBJ1-1, with D possibly TRBD1 on 6 matching bases. The V and J ends lost 2 bases and 8 bases respectively, with 9 bases between them. Per the germline V gene, CDR1 is MGHRA and CDR2 is YSYEKL. The CDR3 totals 12 residues. In nucleotides, the CDR3 is TGCGCCAGCAGCCAAACTACAGGGGAAGCTTTCTTT. Its translation is CASSQTTGEAFF.

In this sample, this clonotype turned up many times. V usage is TRBV11-2 and J usage is TRBJ2-3, with TRBD1 identical over 10 bases. Looked up from germline, CDR1 is SGHAT and CDR2 is FQNNGV. With V trimmed by 6 bases and J by 3 bases, 6 bases remained unmatched. The CDR3 covers 15 residues. CDR3 nucleotides: TGTGCCAGCAGAAAGCCGGGACAGGGGACAGATACGCAGTATTTT. Translation: CASRKPGQGTDTQYF.